The source of this TCR beta chain is a study of cytomegalovirus exposure and HLA in healthy donors (TCRdb year 2017). Background on the whole study: An earlier analysis of a few hundred of the donors reported approximately 260 Gb of sequence data and 117 million unique TCR beta sequences obtained from some 200 million T cells. Approximately 300 gigabases of sequencing data and roughly 81 million unique TCR sequences made up an early release that covered approximately 650 HLA-typed donors. In the later analysis, no new phenotypic data were used to find candidate immune exposures; instead, reliance was placed on TCR beta sequences and their occurrence across donors. Donor age, sex, ethnicity and CMV serostatus were compiled together with the repertoire data. Typing coverage differed by locus: A, B, C, DRB1 and DQB1 were typed in about 629-640 donors, DQA1 in roughly 500, DPA1 in 606, and DPB1 in 450 to 490. On average, 235,054 unique TCR beta nucleotide sequences were sequenced per donor among 300 to 500 genotyped donors of the cohort, with about 17% of those sequences being non-productive. In a later analysis, previously published TCR beta repertoires from roughly 710 donors were re-analyzed and high-resolution HLA genotyping was added so that TCR occurrence patterns could be studied. In an earlier analysis of 500 to 650 of the donors, high-throughput TCR beta sequencing was used to judge whether each TCR beta V gene segment behaved as functional or pseudogenic. In a later genetic analysis, genome-wide SNP genotypes for about 55% of the roughly 670 donors were used, and that subset was treated as a discovery cohort. HLA typing covered class I and class II loci at four-digit resolution. Among the roughly 390 genotyped donors, about 83% belonged to the genetic ancestry cluster associated with self-reported Caucasian donors. High-throughput TCR immunosequencing, statistical association of individual TCRs with disease status, and machine learning were combined to predict cytomegalovirus infection status. The T cell repertoires of 666 subjects were profiled by immunosequencing and related to cytomegalovirus serostatus. A separate validation cohort of more than 100 different subjects was used in addition to the approximately 700-subject first cohort. Roughly five DR-DQ haplotypes were handled as single units for association and clustering because linkage in the cohort was strong. All discovery cohort repertoires had been generated on a single sequencing platform. The study aimed to test whether signatures of past pathogen exposure could be identified by cataloging public T cell receptors. What the work shows at the level of the full study, not this receptor alone: Roughly uniform sequencing depth across donors was assumed in presence/absence analyses, although this assumption may not hold. In a later analysis, most CMV-associated TCR beta chains were found to appear HLA-restricted, with HLA associations seemingly driven largely by CMV exposure. In this cohort, only TCR beta chains were sequenced, and detectable features were limited by the absence of alpha or paired-chain data. A later genetic analysis associated a missense DCLRE1C variant with V-gene and J-gene trimming of TCR beta chains, and an independent cohort replicated the association. A further reported finding was that TCR beta sequences accurately predicted the HLA-A and HLA-B alleles for most subjects in the first cohort. A few of the identified cytomegalovirus-associated TCR beta chains were confirmed in vitro to be specific for cytomegalovirus antigens. When HLA alleles, especially DR and DQ, strongly co-occurred, TCR associations were difficult to assign to individual alleles. While some public TCRs were present in many individuals, most TCR sequences turned up only very rarely across donors. HLA typing was unavailable for some donors at each locus, so association tests used only the typed subset. The authors suggested that the approach could potentially be generalized to other disease states and immunological phenotypes. According to a later analysis, TCR association rates differed among HLA loci, with DRB1 alleles showing the most associated TCRs and HLA-C alleles showing the fewest. In a later analysis, HLA-associated TCR beta chains were found to be more clonally expanded and to have lower generation probabilities than equally common non-associated chains. A cluster of highly shared sequence variants was judged likely to represent a technical artifact of the sequencing pipeline. In the study, approximately 160 TCR beta chains were listed as associated with cytomegalovirus. Linkage disequilibrium might explain the correlated functional status among segregating V segments, but an unknown experimental factor could not be excluded. Several of the top co-occurrence clusters appeared to be linked to parvovirus B19, influenza, CMV and Epstein-Barr virus, according to a later analysis. The only immune exposure information available for the cohort was CMV serostatus. At a false discovery rate of 0.05, a later analysis linked 16,951 TCR beta sequences to specific HLA alleles. In both the original and validation cohorts, the classifier was reported to diagnose cytomegalovirus status with high specificity and sensitivity. According to a later genetic analysis, donors in an Asian-associated ancestry cluster had fewer N-insertions in productive TCRs than the approximately 670-donor mean. In an earlier analysis of about 600 of the donors, most TCR beta V segments appeared in productive rearrangements about 87% or about 30% of the time, broadly matching IMGT annotations. About 17 rarely observed V segments, including chromosome 9 orphons, were excluded from the earlier analysis of approximately 500 of the donors because counts were too low.

The library was produced with the immunoSEQ multiplex PCR assay. A mixture of 60 forward primers for TCR Vbeta segments and 13 reverse primers for TCR Jbeta segments was used in the multiplex PCR. Amplification of the CDR3 region of rearranged TCR beta genes was performed with a multiplex PCR assay on genomic DNA. Amplified TCR beta libraries were sequenced as 87-base-pair reads on the Illumina HiSeq System. As for how the authors treated the data: Across the 500 to 700 repertoires, a later analysis counted 80 million or so unique TCR beta chains, roughly 11 million of which were shared by at least two donors. Raw reads were error-corrected and collapsed into unique sequences by a nearest-neighbor algorithm in which closely related sequences were merged to remove PCR and sequencing errors. CDR3 sequences were aligned to IMGT reference sequences to assign V, D and J gene segments. For a sequence to be retained, a match of at least six nucleotides was required to both a V gene segment and a J gene segment. Rearrangements were called productive when the CDR3 lacked stop codons and stayed in frame with V and J; all others were non-productive. CDR3 was defined according to IMGT convention as the region running from the second conserved V-encoded cysteine to the conserved J-encoded phenylalanine. The earlier analysis of 550 to 650 of the donors excluded any sequence lacking an unambiguous match to a single V gene segment. An earlier analysis of a few hundred of the donors classified V segments as functional when productive rearrangements were above 56.7% and as segregating when the standard deviation between donors was above 5%. A statistical classification framework was developed to diagnose cytomegalovirus status using the catalog of TCR beta chain sequences. V and J gene assignment, in a later analysis, came from comparing TCR nucleotide sequences with IMGT/GENE-DB human TR gene sequences. Using the TCRdist pipeline, a later analysis assigned CDR3 sequences along with most-parsimonious VDJ recombination scenarios. In a later analysis, every TCR beta chain was defined by the combination of its CDR3 amino acid sequence and its V-gene family, and reads without a unique V-gene family were dropped. To address suspected cross-contamination and a sequencing artifact, a later analysis removed around 590 highly shared, low-generation-probability nucleotide sequences. In a later analysis, a clonal expansion index was calculated for each public chain from normalized within-repertoire ranks of inferred template counts. In a later analysis, generation probabilities were computed with a VDJ recombination model fitted to out-of-frame rearrangements, and the resulting probabilities were checked against IGoR. Hypergeometric tests were used in a later analysis to score TCR-TCR, TCR-HLA and TCR-CMV co-occurrence, with a repertoire-size bias correction applied to the TCR pairs. False discovery rates were estimated in a later analysis by permuting HLA or CMV assignments 20 times. In a later analysis, co-occurring TCRs were grouped using DBSCAN, and TCRdist sequence similarity was added for clustering within HLA-allele-positive subsets. Repertoires with fewer than 30,000 or more than 120,000 public chains were left out of co-occurrence clustering, as were five repertoires with anomalous nucleotide sharing. TCRdb provides this immuneACCESS table in a form limited to in-frame rearrangements. Some clones are lacking; in checked studies, under half of them reflect an unresolved V gene, and why the rest are absent is not known. The D gene and trimming were derived from the DNA, and the V and J assignments and clone size from that table. The sample table holds approximately 160,000 clones, of which 75% to 80% were seen once. The ten largest clones represent about 0.66% of the sample.

In total, 630 or so healthy bone marrow donors made up the cohort. All cohort members were sampled while nominally healthy, although unrecorded immune exposures were likely present. The donor tested CMV seronegative and was one of the 352 seronegative cohort members. Each donor provided a peripheral blood sample, and peripheral blood mononuclear cells were used for TCR beta sequencing. Genomic DNA extraction from the blood cell samples was performed with the Qiagen DNeasy Blood Extraction Kit. About this clone itself: Its antigen specificity is not known. No much larger clone exists at a distance of one base, and base qualities are not known.

This sequence originates from a male donor in good health and CMV-seronegative. Sequenced sample: PBMCs.

The DNA sequence follows: TGTGCCAGCAGCTTGGGAGCCACTGAAGCTTTCTTT. The translation is CASSLGATEAFF. Recombination connected TRBV7-6 to TRBJ1-1; the D gene identity is not certain. V is cut by 3 bases and J by 4 bases, and the space between the germline ends is 6 bases. Reading the germline V gene gives CDR1 SGHVS and CDR2 FNYEAQ. From cysteine to phenylalanine, the CDR3 is 12 amino acids long. Kept here is only the CDR3 DNA, which spans 36 bases and is read in frame from base 1. Outside the CDR3, residues come from the reference TRBV7-6 and TRBJ1-1 proteins, so the full variable domain is: GAGVSQSPRYKVTKRGQDVALRCDPISGHVSLYWYRQALGQGPEFLTYFNYEAQQDKSGLPNDRFSAERPEGSISTLTIQRTEQRDSAMYRCASSLGATEAFFGQGTRLTVV.